What follows are 5 T cell receptor beta chains derived from one specimen sequenced in a study of T-cell reconstitution after alpha-beta-depleted transplantation in children. During its preparation, the TCRbeta library received unique molecular identifiers. TCRdb re-called the PCR reads through MiXCR, storing one row per CDR3 protein. Here the sample spans 540,000 or so distinct CDR3 sequences, roughly 23% being singletons. Specimen: PBMCs, mostly from graft donor cells, collected 360 days after TCRalphabeta/CD19-depleted stem cell transplant. Receptors were obtained from a boy in the first two years of life who had a stem cell transplant for acute myeloid leukemia, so the T cells may come from the graft donor.

This clonotype was counted ten times or more. This chain uses TRBV20-1 with TRBJ1-1; D ambiguous. This CDR3 region has 12 residues. V lost 6 bases and J lost 3, with 11 bases in between. Per germline, CDR1 DFQATT and CDR2 SNEGSKA (reference sequence). CDR3 residues: CSAIRWDTEAFF. DNA for the CDR3: TGCAGTGCAATCCGATGGGACACTGAAGCTTTCTTT.

V usage is TRBV5-1 and J usage is TRBJ2-1; tentatively, D is TRBD2 (5 bases). The V and J ends lost 2 bases and 8 bases respectively, with 8 bases between them. The germline CDR1 and CDR2 sequences are SGHRS and YFSETQ. The CDR3 contains 12 residues. The CDR3 protein is CASSLLVHEQFF. The DNA of the CDR3 is TGCGCCAGCAGCTTACTAGTGCATGAGCAGTTCTTC.

V usage is TRBV12-3 or TRBV12-4 and J usage is TRBJ2-1; tentative D call: TRBD1 (5 bases). The CDR3 length is 14 residues. Trimming removed 6 bases from V and 4 bases from J, with 13 bases in between. The CDR3 DNA is TGTGCCAGCAGGGACACGTTGTTTTACAATGAGCAGTTCTTC. It translates to CASRDTLFYNEQFF.

The V and J genes are TRBV7-9 and TRBJ2-2, with 7 positions matching TRBD1. This CDR3 contains 14 residues. The J segment lost 1 base and the V segment lost 7 bases, leaving 3 bases of the junction unmatched. Germline CDR1 and CDR2: SEHNR and FQNEAQ (reference sequence). The CDR3 sequence: CASTGTENTGELFF. For the CDR3, the DNA is TGTGCCAGCACCGGGACAGAGAACACCGGGGAGCTGTTTTTT. Looking up the rest from reference TRBV7-9 and TRBJ2-2 gives the full variable domain: DTGVSQNPRHKITKRGQNVTFRCDPISEHNRLYWYRQTLGQGPEFLTYFQNEAQLEKSRLLSDRFSAERPKGSFSTLEIQRTEQGDSAMYLCASTGTENTGELFFGEGSRLTVL.

The CDR3 is CSGRGLSYEQYF. The DNA for the CDR3 is TGCAGCGGTCGGGGGCTTTCCTACGAGCAGTACTTC. The J gene is TRBJ2-7, the V gene TRBV29-1; D assignment may be TRBD1 or TRBD2 (6 bases each). The V gene lost 7 bases and the J gene lost 1 base, with 11 bases spanning the gap. Germline loops: CDR1 SQVTM, CDR2 ANQGSEA. The length of the CDR3 is 12 residues.